This TCR beta chain comes out of a study of T cells expressing NK-cell markers. Study-wide points: Also leading the CD3+CD56-NKG2C+ fraction in a few donors were these clonotypes. HCMV specificity of the expanded NKG2C+ T cell clones stayed unclear.

CDR3 size: 16 residues. The germline V gene encodes CDR1 DFQATT and CDR2 SNEGSKA (reference sequence). TCRdb reworked the 5' RACE reads into one entry per CDR3 protein, no DNA. This sample's table reports about 410,000 distinct CDR3 sequences. Comments on this clonotype: Its antigen is as yet unknown.

The receptor's source is a woman in her fifties or sixties in good health. This chain uses TRBV20-1 with TRBJ2-5; lacking DNA, the TRBD1 call made by TCRdb goes unchecked. The sample consisted of blood T cells: a sorted CD56 or NKG2C T cell subset, CD4+ or CD8+ T cells, or bulk PBMC T cells (not recorded which). The CDR3 loop is CSATPGTGWEQETQYF.